A single sample is the source of the 21 T cell receptor beta chains below, sequenced in a study of PD-1 blockade in classical Hodgkin lymphoma. Time point of the sample: cycle 4 day 1 (C4D1), after five to seven weeks of nivolumab. Every patient had relapsed following autologous stem cell transplantation, and cohorts differed in brentuximab vedotin exposure. Thawed PBMCs were the source of CD8+ T cells, obtained through magnetic negative selection. Repertoires were generated with immunoSEQ multiplex PCR, while TCRdb's copy carries only in-frame clones and drops some. The data hold around 21,000 clones, with more than 80% observed a single time. This specimen consisted of CD8+ T cells from blood, obtained before the fourth cycle of nivolumab. Receptors originate from a human donor with classical Hodgkin lymphoma.

The rearrangement uses TRBV7-9 and TRBJ2-5; TRBD1 matches at 7 bases. This CDR3 is 16 amino acids long. Trimming at V came to 7 bases and at J to 4 bases, leaving 15 bases not matched to a gene. CDR1 is SEHNR, CDR2 FQNEAQ, per germline (reference sequence). Here the CDR3 reads CASTTGRGLNGETQYF. DNA of the CDR3: TGTGCCAGCACCACTGGTAGGGGGCTGAACGGAGAGACCCAGTACTTC.

This chain joins TRBV4-1 and TRBJ1-1, with 7 bases aligning to TRBD1. CDR3 length: 14 amino acids. CDR1 is MGHRA, CDR2 YSYEKL, per germline. J gave up 10 bases and V 4 bases, and 12 bases lay outside the gene matches. CDR3 sequence (DNA): TGCGCCAGCAGCCCTGAGGTCCTCGGACAGGCAGCTTTCTTT. It specifies CASSPEVLGQAAFF.

The rearrangement links TRBV9 to TRBJ1-3; D is undetermined. Trimming shortened V by 3 bases and J by 4 bases, and 23 bases separated the two germline ends. CDR3 length: 18 amino acids. Germline V gene data show CDR1 as SGDLS and CDR2 as YYNGEE. As DNA, the CDR3 is TGTGCCAGCAGCGGGCTAGTAACGGGGTCTCGCAGAGGAAACACCATATATTTT. Translating gives CASSGLVTGSRRGNTIYF.

This chain uses TRBV15 with TRBJ2-7, with D perhaps given as TRBD1 or TRBD2 (5 bases each). Germline values: CDR1 LNHNV, CDR2 YYDKDF (reference sequence). CDR3 length equals 16 residues. Trimming left V 1 base short and J 2 bases short, with 15 bases between. CDR3 bases: TGTGCCACCAGCAGAGGCCCCGGGGCGGGTCCCTACGAGCAGTACTTC. Protein: CATSRGPGAGPYEQYF.

The chain joins TRBV4-3 to TRBJ1-2; a possible D gene is TRBD1 (5 bases). The germline V gene has CDR1 LGHNA and CDR2 YSLEER. The CDR3 covers 13 residues. The V and J ends lost 1 base and 4 bases respectively, with 7 bases between them. The chain's CDR3 is CASSQGGGYGYTF. CDR3 coding DNA: TGCGCCAGCAGCCAAGGGGGCGGCTATGGCTACACCTTC.

The genes are TRBV7-9 and TRBJ2-1; unclear D gene. V lost 1 base and J lost 13, with 11 bases in between. This CDR3 has 12 amino acids. In germline, CDR1 is SEHNR, CDR2 FQNEAQ (reference sequence). CDR3 in amino acids: CASSLGFGNQFF. The CDR3 bases are TGTGCCAGCAGCTTAGGGTTTGGGAACCAGTTCTTC.

The J gene is TRBJ1-3, the V gene TRBV9; TRBD1 matches at 7 bases. The V segment lost 5 bases and the J segment 0 bases; nucleotides outside the gene matches: 8. This CDR3 spans 16 amino acids. Germline CDR1 is SGDLS and CDR2 is YYNGEE. This CDR3 is CASSRNTGDSGNTIYF. CDR3 bases: TGTGCCAGCAGTCGAAATACAGGGGACTCTGGAAACACCATATATTTT.

This clone appeared a single time. The chain uses TRBV5-8 and TRBJ2-4, with TRBD2 matching 13 bases. The CDR3 is 18 amino acids. J gave up 0 bases and V 4 bases, and 7 bases lay outside the gene matches. Germline V gene data show CDR1 as SGHTS and CDR2 as YDEGEE. The CDR3 bases are TGTGCCAGCAGCGGAGGACTAGCGGGGGTACTAGCCAAAAACATTCAGTACTTC. It specifies CASSGGLAGVLAKNIQYF. Filled out from reference TRBV5-8 and TRBJ2-4, the complete variable domain reads EAGVTQSPTHLIKTRGQQATLRCSPISGHTSVYWYQQALGLGLQFLLWYDEGEERNRGNFPPRFSGRQFPNYSSELNVNALELEDSALYLCASSGGLAGVLAKNIQYFGAGTRLSVL.

The chain uses TRBV25-1 and TRBJ1-4; D is unclear. The germline V gene encodes CDR1 MGHDK and CDR2 SYGVNS. The CDR3 contains 14 residues. The germline V and J ends were trimmed by 4 bases and 3 bases, with 9 bases remaining between them. The DNA for the CDR3 is TGTGCCAGCAGTGCGGTTGTCGCTAATGAAAAACTGTTTTTT. Protein: CASSAVVANEKLFF.

J is TRBJ1-1 and V is TRBV27; tentatively, D is TRBD1 (5 bases). V lost 4 bases, J lost 3 bases, and 12 bases lay in between. Per the germline V gene, CDR1 is MNHEY and CDR2 is SMNVEV (reference sequence). CDR3 length: 14 residues. The CDR3 reads CASSWGGGDTEAFF. The CDR3 DNA reads TGTGCCAGCAGTTGGGGCGGGGGGGACACTGAAGCTTTCTTT.

This chain uses TRBV27 with TRBJ1-2, with D unresolved. Trimming stripped 3 bases from V and 2 bases from J, with 7 bases between. The V gene's germline CDR1 is MNHEY and CDR2 SMNVEV (reference sequence). This CDR3 comprises 13 residues. The CDR3 DNA reads TGTGCCAGCAGTTTCGGAGAAAACTATGGCTACACCTTC. Translated, it gives CASSFGENYGYTF.

This chain's CDR3 is CASSHSEERGMHDAFF. In DNA, the CDR3 is TGTGCCAGCAGCCATAGTGAGGAGCGGGGAATGCATGATGCTTTCTTT. The J gene is TRBJ1-1, the V gene TRBV4-2; D not certain. This CDR3 comprises 16 residues. Germline CDR1 reads LGHNA; CDR2 reads YNFKEQ. V dropped 3 bases and J dropped 11 bases, with 25 bases sitting between them.

Comments on this clone: One end of the junction is discordant with germline, which a read error may explain. The rearrangement uses TRBV6-6 and TRBJ1-2; D might be TRBD1 (6 bases). The CDR3 covers 9 residues. Per the germline V gene, CDR1 is MNHNY and CDR2 is SVGAGI (reference sequence). CDR3: CASSGGAVF. The CDR3 region has the DNA TGTGCCAGCAGTGGGGGGGCAGTCTTC.

The gene calls are TRBV5-4 and TRBJ2-5; 10 nucleotides align to TRBD2. The trim removed 4 bases at V and 7 bases at J, leaving 16 bases unmatched. This CDR3 is 17 amino acids long. Germline lookup yields CDR1 SGHNT and CDR2 YYREEE (reference sequence). The CDR3 DNA is TGTGCCAGCAGCCGGCCGGCGGTAGCGGGGGGCCCCGGGACCCAGTACTTC. Protein product: CASSRPAVAGGPGTQYF.

This chain uses TRBV28 with TRBJ1-6; TRBD1 might be the D (5 bases). The CDR3 has 16 amino acids. Germline V gene lookup returns CDR1 MDHEN and CDR2 SYDVKM. Trimming pared 3 bases from V and 7 bases from J, leaving 16 bases between. CDR3 residues: CASSFLGVIKNSPLHF. CDR3 DNA sequence: TGTGCCAGCAGTTTTTTAGGGGTCATAAAAAATTCACCCCTCCACTTT.

This rearrangement joins TRBV28 to TRBJ2-7; D gene unclear. The germline V and J ends were trimmed by 3 bases and 0 bases, with 12 bases remaining between them. Germline V gives CDR1 MDHEN, CDR2 SYDVKM. The CDR3 has 15 amino acids. The CDR3 protein is CASSFRGRNSYEQYF. The CDR3 DNA sequence: TGTGCCAGCAGTTTTAGAGGCAGAAACTCCTACGAGCAGTACTTC.

The gene calls are TRBV30 and TRBJ1-4; TRBD1 is a possible D gene (6 bases). V lost 2 bases and J lost 1, with 14 bases in between. This CDR3 region has 16 residues. Per the germline V gene, CDR1 is GTSNPN and CDR2 is SVGIG (reference sequence). DNA of the CDR3: TGTGCCTGGAGTTATGGGGAGACAGGAACTAATGAAAAACTGTTTTTT. This gives the protein CAWSYGETGTNEKLFF.

This clone was counted once. The chain uses TRBV11-2 and TRBJ2-1; TRBD2 matches 10 bases. Per the germline V gene, CDR1 is SGHAT and CDR2 is FQNNGV. This CDR3 has 18 amino acids. V was pared by 4 bases and J by 4 bases, with 13 bases of the junction left unmatched. The CDR3, as DNA: TGTGCCAGCAGCTCCCCCGGAGGGCTAGCGGGGGCATACAATGAGCAGTTCTTC. This gives the protein CASSSPGGLAGAYNEQFF.

The rearrangement joins TRBV5-1 to TRBJ1-2; 9 bases line up with TRBD1. This CDR3 region has 14 residues. The germline gives CDR1 SGHRS, CDR2 YFSETQ. Trimming removed 3 bases from V and 2 bases from J; junction bases left unmatched: 2. The CDR3 DNA reads as TGCGCCAGCAGCTCCGGACAGGGGAACTATGGCTACACCTTC. The encoded protein is CASSSGQGNYGYTF.

The rearrangement uses TRBV21-1 and TRBJ2-7; the table names TRBD1, a call not compared with the DNA. TRBV21-1 is shown as a pseudogene. This CDR3 comprises 17 residues. CDR3: CASSKVGGRSSSYEQYF. The CDR3 DNA follows: TGTGCCAGCAGCAAAGTAGGGGGACGTTCGAGCTCCTACGAGCAGTACTTC.

The chain is built from TRBV7-9 and TRBJ2-1, with TRBD1 as a possible D gene (6 bases). The CDR3 extends over 15 amino acids. The ends were cut back, 3 bases at V and 2 bases at J, with 11 bases in the middle. Germline CDR1 SEHNR, CDR2 FQNEAQ (reference sequence). CDR3 sequence reads: CASSFEGVTYNEQFF. CDR3 coding DNA: TGTGCCAGCAGCTTCGAGGGGGTGACCTACAATGAGCAGTTCTTC.